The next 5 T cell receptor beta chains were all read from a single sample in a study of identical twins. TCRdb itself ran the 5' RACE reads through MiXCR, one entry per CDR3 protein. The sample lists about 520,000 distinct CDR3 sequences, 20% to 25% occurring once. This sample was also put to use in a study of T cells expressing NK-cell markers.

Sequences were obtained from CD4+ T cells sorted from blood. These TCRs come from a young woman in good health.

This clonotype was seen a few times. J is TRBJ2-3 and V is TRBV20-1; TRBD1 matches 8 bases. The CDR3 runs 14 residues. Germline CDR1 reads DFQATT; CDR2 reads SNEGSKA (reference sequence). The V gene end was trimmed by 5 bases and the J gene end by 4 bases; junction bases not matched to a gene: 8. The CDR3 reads CSAGGQGSPDTQYF. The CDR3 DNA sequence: TGCAGTGCTGGAGGACAGGGAAGTCCAGATACGCAGTATTTT.

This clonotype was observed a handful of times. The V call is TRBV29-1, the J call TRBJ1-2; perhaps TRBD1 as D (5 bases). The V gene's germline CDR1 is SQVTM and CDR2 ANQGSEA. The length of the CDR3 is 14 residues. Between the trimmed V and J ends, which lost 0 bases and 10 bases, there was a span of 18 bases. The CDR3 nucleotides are TGCAGCGTTGAAGATCTTGGGGGTTTTAGGGTCTACACCTTC. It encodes CSVEDLGGFRVYTF.

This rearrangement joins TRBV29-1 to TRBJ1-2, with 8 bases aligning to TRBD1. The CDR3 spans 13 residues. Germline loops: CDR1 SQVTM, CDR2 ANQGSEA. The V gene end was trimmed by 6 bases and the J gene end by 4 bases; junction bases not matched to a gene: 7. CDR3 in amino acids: CSVSTGEGYGYTF. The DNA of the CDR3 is TGCAGCGTCTCGACAGGGGAGGGCTATGGCTACACCTTC.

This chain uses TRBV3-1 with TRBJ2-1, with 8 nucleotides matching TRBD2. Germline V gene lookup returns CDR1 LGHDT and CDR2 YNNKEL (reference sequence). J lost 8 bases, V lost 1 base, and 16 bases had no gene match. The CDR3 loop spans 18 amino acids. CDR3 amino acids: CASSQVGGGTIPSDEQFF. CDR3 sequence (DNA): TGTGCCAGCAGCCAAGTGGGCGGGGGGACCATACCCTCAGATGAGCAGTTCTTC.

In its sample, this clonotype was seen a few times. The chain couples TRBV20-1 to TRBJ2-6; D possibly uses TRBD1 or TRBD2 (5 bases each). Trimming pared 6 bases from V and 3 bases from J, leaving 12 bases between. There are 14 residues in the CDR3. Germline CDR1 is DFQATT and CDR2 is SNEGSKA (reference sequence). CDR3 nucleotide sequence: TGCAGTGCCAGGAGAGGGGATGGGGCCAACGTCCTGACTTTC. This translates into CSARRGDGANVLTF.